The rows below give T cell receptor beta chains drawn from one sample of a study of cytomegalovirus exposure and HLA in healthy donors. Produced via immunoSEQ multiplex PCR; TCRdb's table is partial and in-frame only. The repertoire holds about 110,000 clones, with around 86% as singletons. Source material: PBMCs. The receptor set was obtained from a man aged 35 to 55 in good health and CMV-seronegative. Both conserved end residues are part of each CDR3. A D gene is named only where the DNA matches it firmly. Clone size, where shown, is once, few, many, or a class for clones that have expanded.

16	TRBJ2-1	.	.	TRBV5-6	TGTGCCAGCAGCGGGGGACTCACGAGCTCCTACAATGAGCAGTTCTTC	CASSGGLTSSYNEQFF
14	TRBJ1-1	.	.	TRBV29-1	TGCAGCGTTGACCCCGGAGGGATGAACACTGAAGCTTTCTTT	CSVDPGGMNTEAFF
15	TRBJ2-1	TRBD2	.	TRBV9	TGTGCCAGCAGCGTATCTAGCGGGGTTTACAATGAGCAGTTCTTC	CASSVSSGVYNEQFF
15	TRBJ1-2	TRBD1	once	TRBV19	TGTGCCAGTAGTGACAGGACAGGGAACTACTATGGCTACACCTTC	CASSDRTGNYYGYTF
16	TRBJ2-5	TRBD2	.	TRBV5-1	TGCGCCAGCAGCCCCGGGACTAGCGGGGGGGAAGAGACCCAGTACTTC	CASSPGTSGGEETQYF
14	TRBJ2-3	TRBD1	.	TRBV7-6	TGTGCCAGCAGCTTAGCAAGACAGGGCGCTACGCAGTATTTT	CASSLARQGATQYF
14	TRBJ2-7	.	.	TRBV9	TGTGCCAGCAGCGCCTCGACAAGCTCCTACGAGCAGTACTTC	CASSASTSSYEQYF
15	TRBJ1-1	.	.	TRBV6-1	TGTGCCAGCAGTGCCCGACAGAGCTCGAACACTGAAGCTTTCTTT	CASSARQSSNTEAFF
13	TRBJ1-1	.	.	TRBV5-6	TGTGCCAGCAGCTTGACAGGGAACACTGAAGCTTTCTTT	CASSLTGNTEAFF
16	TRBJ1-1	.	.	TRBV5-1	TGCGCCAGCAGCTCCGGAGGCCGGGTCATGAACACTGAAGCTTTCTTT	CASSSGGRVMNTEAFF
13	TRBJ1-1	TRBD1	.	TRBV4-2	TGTGCCAGCAGCCAAGGACAGGGCACTGAAGCTTTCTTT	CASSQGQGTEAFF
16	TRBJ2-2	.	.	TRBV5-1	TGCGCCAGCAGCGGCTACAGGGCGACGAACACCGGGGAGCTGTTTTTT	CASSGYRATNTGELFF
14	TRBJ1-1	.	.	TRBV4-2	TGTGCCAGCAGCCAAGACTACGGGGACACTGAAGCTTTCTTT	CASSQDYGDTEAFF